This TCR beta chain came from a study of cytotoxic CD8 clonotypes in ibrutinib-treated CLL. Findings of the study overall: Having risen at ibrutinib response, clonality had fallen back toward baseline by progression.

About this clone itself: Its antigen remains unknown.

Trimming at V came to 5 bases and at J to 6 bases, leaving 12 bases not matched to a gene. The CDR3 runs to 15 residues. CDR1 is SGHNT and CDR2 is YENEEA in the germline V gene. Profiled with immunoSEQ multiplex PCR; TCRdb holds only in-frame clones, not every one. The profile shows roughly 250,000 clones, around 70% of them singletons. The receptor was derived from a human donor with chronic lymphocytic leukemia. The chain is built from TRBV11-3 and TRBJ2-7; TRBD1 agrees at 8 bases. The sample in question was PBMCs, obtained after 24 months of ibrutinib treatment. As DNA, the CDR3 is TGTGCCAGCAGCCAGAGCCGGGACAGGTGTAGCGAGCAGTACTTC. Translated: CASSQSRDRCSEQYF.